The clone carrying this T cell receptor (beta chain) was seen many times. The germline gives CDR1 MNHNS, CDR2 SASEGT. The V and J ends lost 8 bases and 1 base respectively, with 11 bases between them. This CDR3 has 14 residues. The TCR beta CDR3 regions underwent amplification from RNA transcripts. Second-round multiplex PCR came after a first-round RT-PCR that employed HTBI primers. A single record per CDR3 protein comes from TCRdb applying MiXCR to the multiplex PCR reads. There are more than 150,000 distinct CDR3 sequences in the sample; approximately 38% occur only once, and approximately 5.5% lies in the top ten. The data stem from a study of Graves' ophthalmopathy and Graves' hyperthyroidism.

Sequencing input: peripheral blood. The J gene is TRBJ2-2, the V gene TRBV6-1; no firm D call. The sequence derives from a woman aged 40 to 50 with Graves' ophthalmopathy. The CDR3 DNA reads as TGTGCCAGCTCGGTAGGGATGAACACCGGGGAGCTGTTTTTT. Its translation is CASSVGMNTGELFF.